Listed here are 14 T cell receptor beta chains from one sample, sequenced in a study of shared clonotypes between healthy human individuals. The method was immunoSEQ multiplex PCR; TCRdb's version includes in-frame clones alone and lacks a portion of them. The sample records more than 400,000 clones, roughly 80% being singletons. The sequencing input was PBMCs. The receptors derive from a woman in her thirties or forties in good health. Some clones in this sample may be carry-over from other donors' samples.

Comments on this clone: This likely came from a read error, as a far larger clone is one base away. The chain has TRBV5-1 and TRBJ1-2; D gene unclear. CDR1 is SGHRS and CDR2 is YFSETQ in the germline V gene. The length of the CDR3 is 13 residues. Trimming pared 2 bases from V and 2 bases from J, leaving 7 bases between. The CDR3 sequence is CASSLHGNYGYTF. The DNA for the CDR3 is TGCGCCAGCAGCTTACATGGGAACTATGGCTACACCTTC.

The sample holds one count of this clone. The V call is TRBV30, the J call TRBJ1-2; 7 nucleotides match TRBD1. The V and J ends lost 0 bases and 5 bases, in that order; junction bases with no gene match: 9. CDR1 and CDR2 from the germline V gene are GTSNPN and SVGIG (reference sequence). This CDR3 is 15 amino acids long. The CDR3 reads CAWSVIGGEEYGYTF. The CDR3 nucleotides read TGTGCCTGGAGTGTTATAGGGGGCGAGGAGTATGGCTACACCTTC.

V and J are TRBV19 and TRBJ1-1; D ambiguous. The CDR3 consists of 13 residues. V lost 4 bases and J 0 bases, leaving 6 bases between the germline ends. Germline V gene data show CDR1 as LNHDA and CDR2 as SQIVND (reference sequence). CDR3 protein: CASSNTMNTEAFF. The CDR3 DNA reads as TGTGCCAGTAGTAACACAATGAACACTGAAGCTTTCTTT.

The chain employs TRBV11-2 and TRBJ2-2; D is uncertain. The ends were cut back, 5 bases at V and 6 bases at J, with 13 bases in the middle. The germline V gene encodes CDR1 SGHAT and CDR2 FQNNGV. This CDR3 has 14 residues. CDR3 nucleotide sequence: TGTGCCAGCAGCCCAATTCCTAGGGCCGGGGAGCTGTTTTTT. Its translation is CASSPIPRAGELFF. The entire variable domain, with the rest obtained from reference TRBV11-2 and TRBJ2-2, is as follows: EAGVAQSPRYKIIEKRQSVAFWCNPISGHATLYWYQQILGQGPKLLIQFQNNGVVDDSQLPKDRFSAERLKGVDSTLKIQPAKLEDSAVYLCASSPIPRAGELFFGEGSRLTVL.

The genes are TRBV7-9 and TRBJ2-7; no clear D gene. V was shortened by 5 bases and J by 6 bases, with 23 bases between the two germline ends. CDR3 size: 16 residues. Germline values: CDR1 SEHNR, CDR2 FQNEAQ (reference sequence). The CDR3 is CASSRESGPSSREQYF. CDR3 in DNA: TGTGCCAGCAGCCGTGAAAGTGGGCCATCTTCCCGCGAGCAGTACTTC.

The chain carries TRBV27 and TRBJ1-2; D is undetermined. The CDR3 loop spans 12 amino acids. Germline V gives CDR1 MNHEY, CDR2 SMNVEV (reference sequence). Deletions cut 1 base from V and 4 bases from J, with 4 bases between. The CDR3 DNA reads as TGTGCCAGCAGTTTATTGGGCTATGGCTACACCTTC. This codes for CASSLLGYGYTF.

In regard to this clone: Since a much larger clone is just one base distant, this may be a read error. CDR3 in amino acids: CASSLSGRGHYEQYF. CDR3 DNA sequence: TGTGCCAGCAGCTTGTCCGGACGGGGGCACTACGAGCAGTACTTC. This chain joins TRBV11-3 and TRBJ2-7, with D perhaps given as TRBD1 or TRBD2 (6 bases each). The CDR3 spans 15 residues. Germline CDR1 reads SGHNT; CDR2 reads YENEEA. Deletions cut 3 bases from V and 3 bases from J, with 15 bases between.

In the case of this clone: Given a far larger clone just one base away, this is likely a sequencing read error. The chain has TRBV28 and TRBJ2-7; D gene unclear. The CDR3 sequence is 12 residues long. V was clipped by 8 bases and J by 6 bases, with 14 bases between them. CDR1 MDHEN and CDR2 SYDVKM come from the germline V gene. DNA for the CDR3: TGTGCCAGCGTACGGCCTGACTTCGAGCAGTACTTC. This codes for CASVRPDFEQYF.

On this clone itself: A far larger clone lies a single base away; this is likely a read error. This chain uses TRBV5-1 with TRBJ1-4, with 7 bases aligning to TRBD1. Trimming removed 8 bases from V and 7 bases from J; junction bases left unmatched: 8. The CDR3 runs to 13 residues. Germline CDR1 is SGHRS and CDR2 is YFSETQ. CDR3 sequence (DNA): TGCGCCAGAAGTCTAGGGGGCGTTGAAAAACTGTTTTTT. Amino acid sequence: CARSLGGVEKLFF. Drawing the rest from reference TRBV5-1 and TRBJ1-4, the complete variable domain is KAGVTQTPRYLIKTRGQQVTLSCSPISGHRSVSWYQQTPGQGLQFLFEYFSETQRNKGNFPGRFSGRQFSNSRSEMNVSTLELGDSALYLCARSLGGVEKLFFGSGTQLSVL.

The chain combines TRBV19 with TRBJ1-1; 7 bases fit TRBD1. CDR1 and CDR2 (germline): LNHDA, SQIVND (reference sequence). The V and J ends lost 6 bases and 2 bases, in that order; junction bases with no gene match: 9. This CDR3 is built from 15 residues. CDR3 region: CASRGPGQSNTEAFF. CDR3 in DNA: TGTGCCAGTAGGGGCCCGGGACAGTCAAACACTGAAGCTTTCTTT.

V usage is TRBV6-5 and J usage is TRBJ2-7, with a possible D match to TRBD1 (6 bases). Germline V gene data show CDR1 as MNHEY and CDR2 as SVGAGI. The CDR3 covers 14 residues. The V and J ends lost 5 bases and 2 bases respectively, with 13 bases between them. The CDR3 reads CASSQIGQTYEQYF. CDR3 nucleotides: TGTGCCAGCAGTCAAATCGGACAGACCTACGAGCAGTACTTC.

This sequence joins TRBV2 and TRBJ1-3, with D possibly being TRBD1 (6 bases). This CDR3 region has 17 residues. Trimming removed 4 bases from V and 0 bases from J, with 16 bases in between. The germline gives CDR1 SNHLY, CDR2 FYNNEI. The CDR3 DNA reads TGTGCCAGCAGTGTAAACAGGGCCGAGAGCTCTGGAAACACCATATATTTT. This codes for CASSVNRAESSGNTIYF.

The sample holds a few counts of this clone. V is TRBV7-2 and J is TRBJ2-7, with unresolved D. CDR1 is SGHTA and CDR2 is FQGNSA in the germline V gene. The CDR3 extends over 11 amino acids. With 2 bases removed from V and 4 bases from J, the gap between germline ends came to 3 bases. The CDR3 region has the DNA TGTGCCAGCAGCTTATGGTACGAGCAGTACTTC. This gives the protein CASSLWYEQYF.

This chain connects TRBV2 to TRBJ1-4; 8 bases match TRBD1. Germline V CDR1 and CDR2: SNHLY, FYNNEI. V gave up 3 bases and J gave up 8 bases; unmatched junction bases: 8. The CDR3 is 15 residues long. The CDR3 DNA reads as TGTGCCAGCAGTGAGCGGACAGGGCGAGGAGAAAAACTGTTTTTT. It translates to CASSERTGRGEKLFF.